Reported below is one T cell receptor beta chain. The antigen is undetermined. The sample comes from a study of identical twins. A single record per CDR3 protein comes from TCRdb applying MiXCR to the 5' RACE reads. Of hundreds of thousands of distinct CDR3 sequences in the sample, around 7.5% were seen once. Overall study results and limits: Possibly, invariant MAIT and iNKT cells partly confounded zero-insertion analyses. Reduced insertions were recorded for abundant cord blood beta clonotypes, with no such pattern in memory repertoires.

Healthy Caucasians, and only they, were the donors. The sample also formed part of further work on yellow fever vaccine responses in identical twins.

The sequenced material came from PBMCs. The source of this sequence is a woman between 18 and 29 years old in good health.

The CDR3 region is CASSEGTNYEQYV. CDR3 DNA: TGCGCCAGCAGTGAGGGGACAAACTACGAGCAGTACGTC. This chain connects TRBV10-2 to TRBJ2-7; a weak D match, TRBD1 (6 bases). The CDR3 has 13 residues. Germline V gene data show CDR1 as WSHSY and CDR2 as SAAADI. V was shortened by 2 bases and J by 3 bases, with 8 bases between the two germline ends.